The rows below give T cell receptor beta chains drawn from one sample of a study of cytomegalovirus exposure and HLA in healthy donors. TCRdb's table, derived via immunoSEQ multiplex PCR, lists solely in-frame clones and lacks some. The data contain under 200,000 clones, approximately 80% of them singletons. The specimen was PBMCs. The receptors originated from a male donor in good health and CMV-seropositive. CDR3s include the opening cysteine and the closing phenylalanine or tryptophan. The order of the fields is J gene, clone size, V gene, CDR3 length, CDR3 protein. Clone size is stated in some rows and not others, as once, few, many or a class when expanded.

j_gene: TRBJ1-2; abundance: -; v_gene: TRBV11-2; len: 15; CDR3aa: CASSHGGGTNYGYTF
j_gene: TRBJ1-3; abundance: -; v_gene: TRBV30; len: 17; CDR3aa: CAWSLPSPGLPGNTIYF
j_gene: TRBJ1-5; abundance: -; v_gene: TRBV5-1; len: 14; CDR3aa: CASSPQGVSQPQHF
j_gene: TRBJ2-3; abundance: -; v_gene: TRBV29-1; len: 15; CDR3aa: CSTRLSSASTDTQYF
j_gene: TRBJ1-3; abundance: once; v_gene: TRBV15; len: 16; CDR3aa: CATSRDPAGLGNTIYF
j_gene: TRBJ1-6; abundance: -; v_gene: TRBV6-6; len: 16; CDR3aa: CASTYPPQGRNSPLHF
j_gene: TRBJ2-5; abundance: -; v_gene: TRBV7-6; len: 15; CDR3aa: CASSSTSGRVETQYF
j_gene: TRBJ1-4; abundance: -; v_gene: TRBV2; len: 14; CDR3aa: CATTGTGVGEKLFF
j_gene: TRBJ2-1; abundance: -; v_gene: TRBV9; len: 16; CDR3aa: CASSATGTRNYNEQFF
j_gene: TRBJ2-3; abundance: -; v_gene: TRBV6-5; len: 14; CDR3aa: CASGSGSSRDTQYF
j_gene: TRBJ1-1; abundance: few; v_gene: TRBV19; len: 13; CDR3aa: CASSSGTNTEAFF
j_gene: TRBJ2-7; abundance: -; v_gene: TRBV10-3; len: 16; CDR3aa: CAISEFWRESSYEQYF
j_gene: TRBJ2-3; abundance: -; v_gene: TRBV5-6; len: 15; CDR3aa: CASSLGGVSTDTQYF
j_gene: TRBJ2-2; abundance: -; v_gene: TRBV10-1; len: 16; CDR3aa: CASSETKGMNTGELFF
j_gene: TRBJ1-1; abundance: -; v_gene: TRBV6-5; len: 12; CDR3aa: CASSYSGTAAFF
j_gene: TRBJ2-7; abundance: -; v_gene: TRBV5-1; len: 15; CDR3aa: CASSLIGTPSYEQYF
j_gene: TRBJ2-3; abundance: once; v_gene: TRBV5-1; len: 15; CDR3aa: CASSLRRESSDTQYF
j_gene: TRBJ1-1; abundance: -; v_gene: TRBV19; len: 13; CDR3aa: CASSIRGDTEAFF
j_gene: TRBJ2-3; abundance: few; v_gene: TRBV9; len: 12; CDR3aa: CASSVIANTQYF
j_gene: TRBJ2-3; abundance: -; v_gene: TRBV5-1; len: 18; CDR3aa: CASSLPLSGTAFPDTQYF
j_gene: TRBJ2-1; abundance: -; v_gene: TRBV18; len: 15; CDR3aa: CASSPGTSGRNEQFF
j_gene: TRBJ1-1; abundance: -; v_gene: TRBV28; len: 14; CDR3aa: CASSFRGRVTEAFF
j_gene: TRBJ1-1; abundance: -; v_gene: TRBV19; len: 15; CDR3aa: CASTDLRGRGTEAFF
j_gene: TRBJ2-6; abundance: -; v_gene: TRBV30; len: 17; CDR3aa: CAWSVLTGLSGANVLTF
j_gene: TRBJ1-2; abundance: -; v_gene: TRBV19; len: 12; CDR3aa: CATSRVNYGYTF
j_gene: TRBJ2-3; abundance: -; v_gene: TRBV5-1; len: 16; CDR3aa: CASSLDSAGGRGAQYF
j_gene: TRBJ1-1; abundance: -; v_gene: TRBV9; len: 12; CDR3aa: CASSVGRGAAFF
j_gene: TRBJ1-3; abundance: -; v_gene: TRBV9; len: 15; CDR3aa: CASSVDGAPGNTIYF
j_gene: TRBJ2-3; abundance: few; v_gene: TRBV6-1; len: 14; CDR3aa: CASSPGEQTDTQYF
j_gene: TRBJ2-5; abundance: few; v_gene: TRBV27; len: 16; CDR3aa: CASSTGLAGGQETQYF
j_gene: TRBJ1-2; abundance: -; v_gene: TRBV7-2; len: 14; CDR3aa: CASSQGGGTLGYTF
j_gene: TRBJ2-2; abundance: -; v_gene: TRBV18; len: 16; CDR3aa: CASSPRLASNTGELFF
j_gene: TRBJ1-5; abundance: few; v_gene: TRBV19; len: 15; CDR3aa: CASSIGRGVNQPQHF
j_gene: -; abundance: -; v_gene: TRBV6-1; len: 14; CDR3aa: CASSQDRGSYEQYF
j_gene: TRBJ2-7; abundance: -; v_gene: TRBV5-4; len: 13; CDR3aa: CASSLNTRHEQYF
j_gene: TRBJ2-3; abundance: -; v_gene: TRBV7-2; len: 18; CDR3aa: CASSKLAGGFSSTDTQYF
j_gene: TRBJ1-1; abundance: -; v_gene: TRBV4-3; len: 14; CDR3aa: CASSAYQGNTEAFF
j_gene: TRBJ2-1; abundance: -; v_gene: TRBV18; len: 15; CDR3aa: CASSLDTGSYNEQFF
j_gene: TRBJ1-5; abundance: -; v_gene: TRBV28; len: 14; CDR3aa: CASGTGVSNQPQHF
j_gene: TRBJ1-1; abundance: once; v_gene: TRBV19; len: 17; CDR3aa: CASSIGLRAGLNTEAFF
j_gene: TRBJ2-4; abundance: few; v_gene: TRBV18; len: 16; CDR3aa: CASSPFAQTAKNSQYF
j_gene: TRBJ1-2; abundance: -; v_gene: TRBV5-5; len: 16; CDR3aa: CASSPAGTGGSYGYTF
j_gene: TRBJ2-7; abundance: -; v_gene: TRBV7-9; len: 16; CDR3aa: CASSLKGRGPSYEQYF
j_gene: TRBJ1-4; abundance: -; v_gene: TRBV7-2; len: 14; CDR3aa: CATRGGGSGEKLFF
j_gene: TRBJ2-1; abundance: -; v_gene: TRBV13; len: 16; CDR3aa: CASSPRGKVTYNEQFF
j_gene: TRBJ1-1; abundance: -; v_gene: TRBV4-3; len: 13; CDR3aa: CASSQQMNTEAFF
j_gene: TRBJ2-1; abundance: few; v_gene: TRBV19; len: 12; CDR3aa: CASSIVRGEQFF
j_gene: TRBJ1-3; abundance: -; v_gene: TRBV6-5; len: 15; CDR3aa: CASRRTGDPGNTIYF
j_gene: TRBJ2-1; abundance: -; v_gene: TRBV5-4; len: 15; CDR3aa: CASSPRQGAYNEQFF